These 5 T cell receptor beta chains were all obtained from the same sample, sequenced in a study of T cell changes during pregnancy in multiple sclerosis. TCRdb's copy holds only in-frame clones and misses some; the assay was immunoSEQ multiplex PCR. Of approximately 60,000 clones listed, roughly 91% are singletons. Sequencing was performed on peripheral blood, taken before pregnancy. Receptors were obtained from a female donor with multiple sclerosis, enrolled in a pregnancy study.

The genes are TRBV21-1 and TRBJ2-7; no DNA check was done on the table's D call, TRBD1. TRBV21-1 is an annotated pseudogene. The CDR3 contains 15 residues. The CDR3 DNA follows: TGTGCCAGCAGTTATGAGGGACAGGCCAGGGACGAGCAGTACTTC. The encoded protein is CASSYEGQARDEQYF.

This chain uses TRBV5-6 with TRBJ2-2; D remains ambiguous. The CDR3 spans 14 residues. The germline V gene has CDR1 SGHDT and CDR2 YYEEEE. The V gene lost 0 bases and the J gene lost 5 bases, with 8 bases spanning the gap. Written as DNA, the CDR3 is TGTGCCAGCAGCTTGGGTATTCCGACCGGGGAGCTGTTTTTT. The encoded protein is CASSLGIPTGELFF.

The rearrangement uses TRBV5-4 and TRBJ2-1, with 9 bases matching TRBD1. J lost 5 bases, V lost 4 bases, and 7 bases had no gene match. This CDR3 is 15 amino acids long. Looked up from germline, CDR1 is SGHNT and CDR2 is YYREEE (reference sequence). The CDR3 DNA is TGTGCCAGCAGCGTGGGTCACAGGGGGCACAATGAGCAGTTCTTC. This gives the protein CASSVGHRGHNEQFF.

The rearrangement links TRBV7-2 to TRBJ2-3; D may be TRBD2 (5 bases). CDR1 is SGHTA and CDR2 is FQGNSA in the germline V gene. Trimming took off 4 bases at V and 6 bases at J, with 8 bases between the two ends. The CDR3 loop spans 12 amino acids. In DNA, the CDR3 is TGTGCCAGCAGCTCCGGGGTGGATACGCAGTATTTT. This translates into CASSSGVDTQYF.

The chain uses TRBV7-3 and TRBJ2-2, with TRBD2 matching over 9 bases. Germline CDR1 reads SGHTA; CDR2 reads FQGTGA. V shed 3 bases and J 5 bases; nucleotides not matched to a gene: 4. This CDR3 region has 15 residues. This CDR3 is CASSFSSGETGELFF. The CDR3 DNA follows: TGTGCCAGCAGCTTTTCTAGCGGGGAGACCGGGGAGCTGTTTTTT. Drawing the rest from reference TRBV7-3 and TRBJ2-2, the complete variable domain is GAGVSQTPSNKVTEKGKYVELRCDPISGHTALYWYRQSLGQGPEFLIYFQGTGAADDSGLPNDRFFAVRPEGSVSTLKIQRTERGDSAVYLCASSFSSGETGELFFGEGSRLTVL.